Included here is one TCR beta chain sequence, with context. Its antigen is as yet unknown. This entry belongs to a study of vaccination and CD4 T cells after COVID-19. Cultured CD4+ T cell DNA underwent sequencing with the Oncomine TCR Beta short-read assay. Genomic DNA was drawn out of CD4+ T cells grown in culture. One entry per CDR3 protein, called by TCRdb with MiXCR from the PCR reads. The table lists roughly 17,000 distinct CDR3 sequences, 20% to 25% of them singletons. The germline gives CDR1 SGHRS, CDR2 YFSETQ. This CDR3 region has 16 residues. Trimming at V came to 2 bases and at J to 0 bases, leaving 5 bases not matched to a gene. Indicated treatment: roughly 10-day PBMC culture with coronavirus spike peptide pools or control peptides (ViraFEST assay). The ViraFEST method relied on peptide pools to expand antigen-specific T cells, followed by TCR sequencing.

The V and J genes are TRBV5-1 and TRBJ1-3; TRBD1 matches at 7 bases. What was sequenced was cultured CD4+ T cells from blood. The receptor comes from a human donor with COVID-19. Written as DNA, the CDR3 is TGCGCCAGCAGCTTATCCCGACAGGGCTCTGGAAACACCATATATTTT. Protein product: CASSLSRQGSGNTIYF.